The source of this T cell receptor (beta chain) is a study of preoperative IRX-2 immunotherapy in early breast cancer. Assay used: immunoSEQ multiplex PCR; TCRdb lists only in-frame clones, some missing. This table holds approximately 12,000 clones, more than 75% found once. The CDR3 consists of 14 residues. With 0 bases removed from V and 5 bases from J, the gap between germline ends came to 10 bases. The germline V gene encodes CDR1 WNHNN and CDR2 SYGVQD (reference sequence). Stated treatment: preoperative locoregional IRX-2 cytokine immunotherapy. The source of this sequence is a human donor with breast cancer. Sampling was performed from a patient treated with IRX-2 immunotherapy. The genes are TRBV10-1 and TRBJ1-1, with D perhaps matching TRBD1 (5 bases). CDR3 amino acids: CASSESGDWTEAFF. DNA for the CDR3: TGCGCCAGCAGTGAGTCGGGGGACTGGACTGAAGCTTTCTTT.